Sequencing of this T cell receptor (beta chain) was carried out in a study of blood T cell repertoires in COVID-19. Study in general: Researchers got acute and convalescent COVID-19 samples from the United States, Italy and Spain.

The table lists this clone with a count of one. As processed by the authors: Estimation of nucleated cell counts relied on the amplification of reference gene primers. TCRdb's table, derived via immunoSEQ multiplex PCR, lists solely in-frame clones and lacks some. The V and J calls and clone size come from that table; D and trimming were worked out from the DNA. The profile shows about 120,000 clones, roughly four fifths of them singletons. Germline CDR1 is SGDLS and CDR2 is YYNGEE. The CDR3 length is 15 residues. The trim removed 4 bases at V and 4 bases at J, leaving 9 bases unmatched. The sequence derives from a woman in her 50s with acute or convalescent COVID-19. The V call is TRBV9, the J call TRBJ1-1, with TRBD1 matching 8 bases. Material for sequencing was peripheral blood. CDR3 loop: CASSSIPTGATEAFF. The CDR3, as DNA: TGTGCCAGCAGCTCTATACCGACAGGGGCCACTGAAGCTTTCTTT. Variable domain in full (rest from reference TRBV9 and TRBJ1-1): DSGVTQTPKHLITATGQRVTLRCSPRSGDLSVYWYQQSLDQGLQFLIQYYNGEERAKGNILERFSAQQFPDLHSELNLSSLELGDSALYFCASSSIPTGATEAFFGQGTRLTVV.